Presented here are 31 T cell receptor beta chains from one specimen sequenced in a study of shared clonotypes between healthy human individuals. Produced via immunoSEQ multiplex PCR; TCRdb's table is partial and in-frame only. The sample has around 500,000 clones, around 78% seen once; the top ten hold about an eighth. The sample was PBMCs. The receptor source for this set is a woman aged 40 to 50 in good health. Some clones in this sample may be carry-over from other donors' samples.

The V call is TRBV6-5, the J call TRBJ2-1; no clear D. Germline assignment: CDR1 MNHEY and CDR2 SVGAGI. The V end was cut by 2 bases, the J end by 7 bases, with 15 bases between. The CDR3 sequence is 15 residues long. The chain's CDR3 is CASSYQATVPNEQFF. DNA for the CDR3: TGTGCCAGCAGTTACCAGGCAACGGTACCAAATGAGCAGTTCTTC.

V and J are TRBV29-1 and TRBJ1-1; D is unresolved. The V end was cut by 7 bases, the J end by 0 bases, with 12 bases between. This CDR3 contains 13 residues. Germline values: CDR1 SQVTM, CDR2 ANQGSEA. The CDR3 reads CSAEINMNTEAFF. CDR3 bases: TGCAGCGCCGAGATTAACATGAACACTGAAGCTTTCTTT.

This chain joins TRBV2 and TRBJ2-1; TRBD2 matches at 8 bases. The CDR3 runs to 16 residues. V lost 7 bases to trimming and J lost 6 bases; unmatched junction nucleotides: 14. Germline CDR1 and CDR2: SNHLY and FYNNEI. In DNA, the CDR3 is TGTGCCAGCAACAAAAGGGGGGGGACTAGTCTCAATGAGCAGTTCTTC. It is translated as CASNKRGGTSLNEQFF.

The V gene is TRBV10-3, the J gene TRBJ2-7, with 11 bases identical to TRBD1. Germline assignment: CDR1 ENHRY and CDR2 SYGVKD. Trimming cost V 6 bases and J 3 bases; bases outside gene matches: 7. CDR3 size: 15 residues. CDR3 residues: CAIRHGTGGHYEQYF. The CDR3 nucleotides read TGTGCCATCAGGCACGGGACAGGGGGGCACTACGAGCAGTACTTC.

The chain has TRBV18 and TRBJ1-5; D gene unclear. V dropped 1 base and J dropped 6 bases, with 10 bases sitting between them. Germline V gene data show CDR1 as KGHSH and CDR2 as LQKENI. This CDR3 has 14 amino acids. The CDR3 nucleotides are TGTGCCAGCTCACCACAGGGAGATGGTCAGCCCCAGCATTTT. Amino acids: CASSPQGDGQPQHF.

This sequence joins TRBV30 and TRBJ1-5; D is ambiguous. V was shortened by 5 bases and J by 2 bases, with 10 bases between the two germline ends. The CDR3 totals 13 residues. Germline CDR1 and CDR2: GTSNPN and SVGIG (reference sequence). CDR3: CAWANGGNQPQHF. CDR3 nucleotide sequence: TGTGCCTGGGCGAACGGGGGCAATCAGCCCCAGCATTTT.

V and J are TRBV20-1 and TRBJ1-2; D gene uncertain. V lost 6 bases to trimming and J lost 5 bases, with 7 bases between them. Germline CDR1 and CDR2: DFQATT and SNEGSKA (reference sequence). The CDR3 is 10 amino acids. In DNA, the CDR3 is TGCAGTGCCCCGGAGTATGGCTACACCTTC. It encodes CSAPEYGYTF.

With respect to this clone: A much bigger clone sits one base away, suggesting this may be a read error. This sample also contains other DNA sequences that code for the same CDR3. The V gene is TRBV28, the J gene TRBJ1-5; D is perhaps TRBD1 (5 bases). The CDR3 extends over 12 amino acids. Germline CDR1 reads MDHEN; CDR2 reads SYDVKM. The CDR3 loop is CASSAGGLPQHF. CDR3 bases: TGTGCCAGCAGTGCGGGGGGGTTGCCCCAGCACTTT.

This clone was seen a few times. The chain carries TRBV2 and TRBJ1-2; no clear D gene. The CDR3 totals 13 residues. Germline CDR1 reads SNHLY; CDR2 reads FYNNEI. Trimming took off 8 bases at V and 8 bases at J, with 18 bases between the two ends. CDR3 amino acids: CASSLSSSLGYTF. Written as DNA, the CDR3 is TGTGCCAGCTCCTTGAGCAGCAGCTTGGGCTACACCTTC.

This clone has a count of ten or more. Other DNA sequences from this sample encode an identical CDR3 as well. The chain is built from TRBV30 and TRBJ2-4; D tentatively fits TRBD1 or TRBD2 (7 bases each). The germline V gene has CDR1 GTSNPN and CDR2 SVGIG (reference sequence). The germline V and J ends were trimmed by 0 bases and 12 bases, with 24 bases remaining between them. CDR3 size: 16 residues. The CDR3 DNA sequence: TGTGCCTGGAGTGTGGGCTTAGGGACAGCGGGAAAAACTCAGTACTTC. It yields the protein CAWSVGLGTAGKTQYF.

This clone has a handful of counts. The V gene is TRBV5-1, the J gene TRBJ1-2; D gene uncertain. CDR3 length equals 13 residues. Germline lookup yields CDR1 SGHRS and CDR2 YFSETQ. V was clipped by 2 bases and J by 4 bases, with 9 bases between them. The CDR3 spells CASSLTEFYGYTF. The CDR3 DNA follows: TGCGCCAGCAGCTTAACCGAATTCTATGGCTACACCTTC.

The V call is TRBV25-1, the J call TRBJ1-1, with TRBD1 matching 12 bases. Unmatched junction bases numbered 8, after V lost 6 bases and J lost 0 bases. This CDR3 has 17 residues. The germline CDR1 and CDR2 sequences are MGHDK and SYGVNS. This chain's CDR3 is CASRGTGGVYVNTEAFF. The CDR3 bases are TGTGCCAGCAGGGGGACAGGGGGCGTTTACGTGAACACTGAAGCTTTCTTT.

The rearrangement joins TRBV29-1 to TRBJ2-4; 11 nucleotides agree with TRBD1. The germline CDR1 and CDR2 sequences are SQVTM and ANQGSEA. The CDR3 contains 18 residues. V was clipped by 5 bases and J by 1 base; unmatched bases: 13. CDR3 sequence: CSVRGDRGSKLAKNIQYF. In DNA form, the CDR3 reads TGCAGCGTTAGGGGGGACAGGGGGTCAAAGTTGGCCAAAAACATTCAGTACTTC.

The chain uses TRBV21-1 and TRBJ2-1. TRBV21-1 is described as a pseudogene. The CDR3 runs 16 residues. The CDR3 nucleotides are TGTGCCAGCAGCAATTCGGCTCGGGGCAGAAGCAATGAGCAGTTCTTC. Its protein product is CASSNSARGRSNEQFF.

The chain's CDR3 is CSVEQVGADTQYF. CDR3 in DNA: TGCAGCGTTGAACAGGTCGGGGCAGATACGCAGTATTTT. The rearrangement uses TRBV29-1 and TRBJ2-3; possibly TRBD2 for D (5 bases). The ends were cut back, 2 bases at V and 4 bases at J, with 10 bases in the middle. The germline V gene has CDR1 SQVTM and CDR2 ANQGSEA. The length of the CDR3 is 13 residues.

The genes are TRBV4-1 and TRBJ2-4; unclear D gene. This CDR3 is 14 amino acids long. Deletions cut 3 bases from V and 5 bases from J, with 11 bases between. Looked up from germline, CDR1 is MGHRA and CDR2 is YSYEKL. CDR3 sequence: CASSHERTQNIQYF. Written as DNA, the CDR3 is TGCGCCAGCAGCCACGAAAGGACCCAAAACATTCAGTACTTC.

The genes are TRBV30 and TRBJ2-7; a weak D match, TRBD2 (6 bases). CDR1 is GTSNPN, CDR2 SVGIG, per germline (reference sequence). Trimming took 0 bases from V and 4 from J, leaving 13 bases between them. This CDR3 region has 14 residues. The chain's CDR3 is CAWSVLLGRYEQYF. DNA for the CDR3: TGTGCCTGGAGTGTACTTCTGGGGAGGTACGAGCAGTACTTC.

This clone showed up just a few times. The chain has TRBV30 and TRBJ1-5, with 7 bases identical to TRBD1. With 6 bases clipped from V and 5 bases from J, the junction kept 10 bases outside the gene matches. Germline-derived CDR1 and CDR2 are GTSNPN and SVGIG (reference sequence). This CDR3 is built from 14 residues. DNA of the CDR3: TGTGCCTGCTCACAGGGGCTTGGGGATCAGCCCCAGCATTTT. Its protein product is CACSQGLGDQPQHF.

This clone was recorded once. The CDR3 protein is CAISESRTASTYEQYF. CDR3 nucleotide sequence: TGTGCCATCAGTGAGTCTCGGACAGCGTCTACCTACGAGCAGTACTTC. The rearrangement joins TRBV10-3 to TRBJ2-7; tentatively, D is TRBD1 (6 bases). Germline values: CDR1 ENHRY, CDR2 SYGVKD. There are 16 residues in the CDR3. V was clipped by 0 bases and J by 2 bases, with 14 bases between them.

V gene TRBV5-6 combines with J gene TRBJ2-3; maybe TRBD2 (6 bases). The germline CDR1 and CDR2 sequences are SGHDT and YYEEEE. V gave up 4 bases and J gave up 2 bases, with 17 bases separating them. This CDR3 is 16 amino acids long. This CDR3 is CASSPPLRGITDTQYF. The CDR3 nucleotides read TGTGCCAGCAGCCCTCCTTTGCGGGGCATCACAGATACGCAGTATTTT.

This chain connects TRBV14 to TRBJ1-4; 9 bases line up with TRBD1. With 4 bases clipped from V and 8 bases from J, the junction kept 8 bases outside the gene matches. CDR1 SGHDN and CDR2 FVKESK come from the germline V gene. The CDR3 is made up of 15 amino acids. The CDR3 bases are TGTGCCAGCAGCCCCCGTACAGGGGGCGCGGAAAAACTGTTTTTT. It specifies CASSPRTGGAEKLFF.

The chain uses TRBV28 and TRBJ2-3; no clear D. The CDR3 is 12 amino acids. Looked up from germline, CDR1 is MDHEN and CDR2 is SYDVKM. V was trimmed by 3 bases and J by 13 bases, leaving 14 bases between them. This chain's CDR3 is CASSFGRSLEYF. The CDR3 bases are TGTGCCAGCAGTTTTGGGCGGAGCCTGGAGTATTTT.

The V call is TRBV7-3, the J call TRBJ2-7; the match to TRBD2 covers 8 bases. The CDR3 sequence is 13 residues long. The trim removed 6 bases at V and 1 base at J, leaving 2 bases unmatched. In germline, CDR1 is SGHTA, CDR2 FQGTGA. The CDR3 loop reads CASSSSGSYEQYF. CDR3 in DNA: TGTGCCAGCAGTTCTAGCGGGTCCTACGAGCAGTACTTC.

The chain couples TRBV5-1 to TRBJ2-3, with 9 bases matching TRBD2. This CDR3 has 16 amino acids. Trimming took 3 bases from V and 0 from J; bases not matched to a gene: 5. Per the germline V gene, CDR1 is SGHRS and CDR2 is YFSETQ. CDR3 nucleotides: TGCGCCAGCAGCTCCGAGCGGGAGGCAAGCACAGATACGCAGTATTTT. This gives the protein CASSSEREASTDTQYF.

The gene calls are TRBV29-1 and TRBJ2-7, with 9 bases identical to TRBD1. Per the germline V gene, CDR1 is SQVTM and CDR2 is ANQGSEA. The CDR3 runs 16 residues. Trimming cost V 1 base and J 2 bases; bases outside gene matches: 9. The CDR3 spells CSVEGAGTGHPYEQYF. In DNA, the CDR3 is TGCAGCGTTGAAGGTGCCGGGACAGGGCACCCCTACGAGCAGTACTTC.

V usage is TRBV5-1 and J usage is TRBJ1-1; 7 nucleotides align to TRBD1. The CDR3 has 13 amino acids. The germline gives CDR1 SGHRS, CDR2 YFSETQ. V lost 0 bases to trimming and J lost 6 bases; unmatched junction nucleotides: 2. The CDR3 sequence: CASSLDRGPEAFF. CDR3 nucleotides: TGCGCCAGCAGCTTGGACAGGGGCCCTGAAGCTTTCTTT.

The CDR3 region is CAWSLQGRAPQHF. DNA for the CDR3: TGTGCCTGGAGTCTCCAGGGAAGGGCGCCCCAGCATTTT. This chain joins TRBV30 and TRBJ1-5, with D possibly TRBD1 on 5 matching bases. Trimming removed 2 bases from V and 9 bases from J, with 14 bases in between. There are 13 residues in the CDR3. Germline V gives CDR1 GTSNPN, CDR2 SVGIG (reference sequence).

The chain links TRBV28 to TRBJ1-4; no firm D call. CDR1 and CDR2 (germline): MDHEN, SYDVKM. CDR3 length equals 16 residues. Trimming shortened V by 2 bases and J by 0 bases, and 10 bases separated the two germline ends. The CDR3 loop reads CASSLLGSSTNEKLFF. The CDR3 region has the DNA TGTGCCAGCAGTTTACTGGGATCCTCAACTAATGAAAAACTGTTTTTT.

The rearrangement uses TRBV6-4 and TRBJ2-3; 10 nucleotides match TRBD2. The length of the CDR3 is 15 residues. The V gene's germline CDR1 is MRHNA and CDR2 SNTAGT. V lost 3 bases, J lost 5 bases, and 5 bases stayed unmatched. CDR3 nucleotides: TGTGCCAGCAGTGAGTCTAGCGGGAGTGAAGATACGCAGTATTTT. This encodes CASSESSGSEDTQYF.

This chain connects TRBV10-3 to TRBJ2-7; D uncertain. CDR3 length equals 15 residues. Germline CDR1 is ENHRY and CDR2 is SYGVKD. Trimming shortened V by 3 bases and J by 0 bases, and 12 bases separated the two germline ends. Here the CDR3 reads CAISDFQDHSYEQYF. As DNA, the CDR3 is TGTGCCATCAGTGATTTCCAGGACCACTCCTACGAGCAGTACTTC.

The rearrangement uses TRBV28 and TRBJ2-7, with 10 bases lining up with TRBD2. CDR1 is MDHEN, CDR2 SYDVKM, per germline. V shed 5 bases and J 4 bases; nucleotides not matched to a gene: 5. The CDR3 runs to 14 residues. This chain's CDR3 is CASSAAGGPYEQYF. The CDR3 coding sequence is TGTGCCAGCAGTGCAGCGGGAGGGCCGTACGAGCAGTACTTC. Together with reference TRBV28 and TRBJ2-7, the CDR3 gives the full variable domain: DVKVTQSSRYLVKRTGEKVFLECVQDMDHENMFWYRQDPGLGLRLIYFSYDVKMKEKGDIPEGYSVSREKKERFSLILESASTNQTSMYLCASSAAGGPYEQYFGPGTRLTVT.